This is a list of T cell receptor beta chains from one sample in a study of cytomegalovirus exposure and HLA in healthy donors. TCRdb's table, derived via immunoSEQ multiplex PCR, lists solely in-frame clones and lacks some. The table shows roughly 120,000 clones, with approximately 80% occurring only once. Sample: PBMCs. The receptor set was obtained from a human donor in good health. CDR3s include the opening cysteine and the closing phenylalanine or tryptophan.

TRBV7-2	TRBJ2-2	CASSSGGTARNTGELFF
TRBV11-1	TRBJ2-5	CASSFQQGGETQYF
TRBV12-5	TRBJ2-5	CASGPSEETQYF
TRBV7-3	TRBJ2-3	CASSLMSTSGSDTQYF
TRBV27	TRBJ1-2	CASSLGPRGPYGYTF
TRBV6-5	TRBJ1-1	CASSPWTGNTEAFF
TRBV14	TRBJ2-1	CASSQGVMVWGTAYNEQFF
TRBV6-5	TRBJ2-1	CASSYQGEQFF
TRBV5-6	TRBJ2-5	CASSPSGAGQETQYF
TRBV28	TRBJ2-2	CASKSEGGWVTGELFF
TRBV6-1	TRBJ2-7	CASSEALGGNYEQYF
TRBV5-5	TRBJ1-3	CASSPLVGDRSSGNTIYF
TRBV5-5	TRBJ2-1	CASTGTSGSNEQFF
TRBV29-1	TRBJ2-1	CSSGKGGSVEQFF
TRBV19	TRBJ1-1	CASGDRRVEAFF
TRBV6-5	TRBJ1-2	CASSLTGPYGYTF
TRBV5-1	TRBJ1-4	CASSFGGGKEKLFF
TRBV11-3	TRBJ2-1	CASSFGQGRSYNEQFF
TRBV18	TRBJ2-3	CASSPQGATTDTQYF
TRBV4-2	TRBJ2-1	CASSQGVGRAGRNEQFF